The TCR beta chain under discussion was sequenced for a study of CD8 T cells in Susac syndrome. Germline V gene lookup returns CDR1 SGHDT and CDR2 YYEEEE. There are 14 residues in the CDR3. Trimming shortened V by 0 bases and J by 5 bases, and 11 bases separated the two germline ends. When the RNA was reverse transcribed, random hexamers were used with an input of 0.5 to 1 ug. Each CDR3 protein is one row after TCRdb ran MiXCR on the immunoSEQ multiplex PCR reads. The table includes approximately 70,000 distinct CDR3 sequences, 95% detected once. The source material was CD8+ T cells from PBMCs. The receptor was isolated from a human donor in good health. J is TRBJ1-1 and V is TRBV5-6; D not certain. The CDR3 DNA reads as TGTGCCAGCAGCTTGGGACGGGCCGGGACTGAAGCTTTCTTT. Translating gives CASSLGRAGTEAFF.